Presented here are 2 T cell receptor beta chains from one specimen sequenced in a study of blood T cells in healthy people across ages. Alongside a J-beta primer mix, a sample-barcoded 5' primer served in a second PCR lasting roughly 6 to 12 cycles. TCRdb called the 5' RACE reads again in MiXCR, with one record for every CDR3 protein. The repertoire consists of around 1.7 million distinct CDR3 sequences, with approximately 28% occurring once and the leading ten covering 7.7%. Sequenced material: blood. These TCRs come from a young woman in good health.

As to this clonotype: At one of its ends the junction is not consistent with the germline gene, which may arise from a read error. The chain combines TRBV12-3 or TRBV12-4 with TRBJ2-3; the D gene is possibly TRBD2 (5 bases). The CDR3 sequence is 12 residues long. The CDR3 loop reads CVSRPSTDAQYF. In nucleotides, the CDR3 is TGTGTCAGCAGGCCTAGCACAGATGCGCAGTATTTT.

The gene calls are TRBV28 and TRBJ2-3, with D possibly called TRBD1 or TRBD2 (6 bases each). Germline CDR1 MDHEN, CDR2 SYDVKM. Trimming pared 6 bases from V and 2 bases from J, leaving 27 bases between. This CDR3 region has 19 residues. CDR3 DNA: TGTGCCAGCAGCCTGGACTATAACCGACCAGGGGAATTCACAGATACGCAGTATTTT. Translating it yields CASSLDYNRPGEFTDTQYF.